This entry describes one TCR beta chain. These data come from a study of CD8 T cells in Susac syndrome. Reverse transcription of about 0.5 to 1 ug RNA used random hexamers. From the immunoSEQ multiplex PCR reads, TCRdb called clonotypes with MiXCR, one entry per CDR3 protein. The data show about 150,000 distinct CDR3 sequences, 85% to 95% seen once. CDR3 size: 15 residues. The sequenced sample consisted of CD4+ T cells from PBMCs. The sequence came from a human donor with Susac syndrome. The chain carries TRBV21-1 and TRBJ2-7; TRBD2, the D gene given by the table, was not confirmed from the DNA. TRBV21-1 is listed as a pseudogene. The CDR3 DNA reads as TGTGCCAGCAGCCCTCCGACGGACTCCTACCTCGAGCAGTACTTC. Its protein is CASSPPTDSYLEQYF.